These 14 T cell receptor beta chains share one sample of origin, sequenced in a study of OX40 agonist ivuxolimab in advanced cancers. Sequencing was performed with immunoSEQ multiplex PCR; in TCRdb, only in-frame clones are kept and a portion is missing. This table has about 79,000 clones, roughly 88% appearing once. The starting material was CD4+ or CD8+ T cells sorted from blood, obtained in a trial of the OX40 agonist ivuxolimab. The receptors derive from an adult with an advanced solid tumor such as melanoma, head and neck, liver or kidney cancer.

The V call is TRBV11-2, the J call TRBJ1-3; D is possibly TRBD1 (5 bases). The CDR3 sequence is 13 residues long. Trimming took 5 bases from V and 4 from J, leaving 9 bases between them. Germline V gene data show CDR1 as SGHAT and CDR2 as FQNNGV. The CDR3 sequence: CASSGTHGNTIYF. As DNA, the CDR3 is TGTGCCAGCAGCGGGACCCACGGAAACACCATATATTTT. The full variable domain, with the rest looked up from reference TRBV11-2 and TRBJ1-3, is EAGVAQSPRYKIIEKRQSVAFWCNPISGHATLYWYQQILGQGPKLLIQFQNNGVVDDSQLPKDRFSAERLKGVDSTLKIQPAKLEDSAVYLCASSGTHGNTIYFGEGSWLTVV.

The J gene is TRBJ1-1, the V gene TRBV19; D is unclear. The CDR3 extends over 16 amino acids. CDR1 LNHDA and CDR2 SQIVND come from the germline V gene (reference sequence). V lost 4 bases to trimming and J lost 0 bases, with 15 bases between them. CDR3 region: CASSKVWEAVNTEAFF. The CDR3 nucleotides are TGTGCCAGTAGTAAAGTCTGGGAGGCCGTGAACACTGAAGCTTTCTTT.

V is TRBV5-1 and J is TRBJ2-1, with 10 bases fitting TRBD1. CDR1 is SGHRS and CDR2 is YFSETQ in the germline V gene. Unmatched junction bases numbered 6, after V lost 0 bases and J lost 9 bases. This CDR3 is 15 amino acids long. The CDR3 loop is CASSLGQGAPGEQFF. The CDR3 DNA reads TGCGCCAGCAGCTTGGGACAGGGGGCGCCCGGTGAGCAGTTCTTC.

This CDR3 is CASSSGKPGQVDGLQFF. The CDR3 DNA follows: TGTGCCAGCAGCTCAGGAAAGCCGGGACAGGTGGATGGATTGCAGTTCTTC. This chain joins TRBV11-2 and TRBJ2-1; 8 bases align to TRBD1. CDR1 SGHAT and CDR2 FQNNGV come from the germline V gene. The V gene end was trimmed by 4 bases and the J gene end by 12 bases; junction bases not matched to a gene: 20. There are 17 residues in the CDR3.

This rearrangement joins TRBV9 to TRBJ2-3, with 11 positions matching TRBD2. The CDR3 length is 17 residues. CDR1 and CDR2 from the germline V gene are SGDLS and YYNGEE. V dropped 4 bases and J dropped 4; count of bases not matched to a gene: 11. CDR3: CASSFRPTSGGADTQYF. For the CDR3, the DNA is TGTGCCAGCAGCTTCAGACCTACTAGCGGGGGTGCAGATACGCAGTATTTT.

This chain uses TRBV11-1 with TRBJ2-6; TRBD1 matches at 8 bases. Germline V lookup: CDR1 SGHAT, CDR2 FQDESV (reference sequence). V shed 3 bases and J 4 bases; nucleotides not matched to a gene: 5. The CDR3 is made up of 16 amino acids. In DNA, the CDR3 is TGTGCCAGCAGCTTGAGTCAGGGGGCCGGGGCCAACGTCCTGACTTTC. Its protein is CASSLSQGAGANVLTF.

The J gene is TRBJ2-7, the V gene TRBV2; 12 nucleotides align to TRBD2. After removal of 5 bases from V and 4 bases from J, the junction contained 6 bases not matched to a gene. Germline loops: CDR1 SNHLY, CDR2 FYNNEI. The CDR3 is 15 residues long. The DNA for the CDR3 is TGTGCCAGCAGTTGGACTAGCGGGGTGTCTTACGAGCAGTACTTC. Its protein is CASSWTSGVSYEQYF.

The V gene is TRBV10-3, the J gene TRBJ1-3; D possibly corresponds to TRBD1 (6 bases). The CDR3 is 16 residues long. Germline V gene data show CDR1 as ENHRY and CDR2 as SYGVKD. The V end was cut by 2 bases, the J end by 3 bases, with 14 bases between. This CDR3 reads CAISERGQALGNTIYF. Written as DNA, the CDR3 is TGTGCCATCAGTGAGCGGGGGCAAGCGCTTGGAAACACCATATATTTT.

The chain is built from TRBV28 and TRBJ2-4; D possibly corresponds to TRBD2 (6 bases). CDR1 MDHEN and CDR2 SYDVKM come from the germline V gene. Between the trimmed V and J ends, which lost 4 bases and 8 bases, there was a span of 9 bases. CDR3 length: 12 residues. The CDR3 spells CASSSGTDIQYF. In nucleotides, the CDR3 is TGTGCCAGCAGTTCCGGGACTGACATTCAGTACTTC.

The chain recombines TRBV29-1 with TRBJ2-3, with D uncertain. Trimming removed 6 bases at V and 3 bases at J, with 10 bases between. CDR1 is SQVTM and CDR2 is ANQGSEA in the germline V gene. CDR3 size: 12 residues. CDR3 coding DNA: TGCAGCGTCCGGGCTGGGACAGATACGCAGTATTTT. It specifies CSVRAGTDTQYF.

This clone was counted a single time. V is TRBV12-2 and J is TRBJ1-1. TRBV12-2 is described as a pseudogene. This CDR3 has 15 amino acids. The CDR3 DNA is TGTGCCAGCAGACCGGTACTCTCAGTGAACACTGAAGCTTTCTTT. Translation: CASRPVLSVNTEAFF.

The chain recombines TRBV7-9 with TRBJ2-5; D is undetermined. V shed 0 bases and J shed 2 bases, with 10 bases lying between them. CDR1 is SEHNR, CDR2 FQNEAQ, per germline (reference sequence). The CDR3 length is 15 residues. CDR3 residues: CASSLAFVQQETQYF. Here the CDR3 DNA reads TGTGCCAGCAGCTTAGCTTTCGTCCAACAAGAGACCCAGTACTTC.

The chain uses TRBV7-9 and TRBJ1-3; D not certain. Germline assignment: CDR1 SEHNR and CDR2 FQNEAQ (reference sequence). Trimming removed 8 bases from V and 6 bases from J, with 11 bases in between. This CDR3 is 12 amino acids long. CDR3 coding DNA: TGTGCCAGCGCCTCCAAGGCAAACACCATATATTTT. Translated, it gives CASASKANTIYF. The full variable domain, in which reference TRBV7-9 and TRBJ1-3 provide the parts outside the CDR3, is DTGVSQNPRHKITKRGQNVTFRCDPISEHNRLYWYRQTLGQGPEFLTYFQNEAQLEKSRLLSDRFSAERPKGSFSTLEIQRTEQGDSAMYLCASASKANTIYFGEGSWLTVV.

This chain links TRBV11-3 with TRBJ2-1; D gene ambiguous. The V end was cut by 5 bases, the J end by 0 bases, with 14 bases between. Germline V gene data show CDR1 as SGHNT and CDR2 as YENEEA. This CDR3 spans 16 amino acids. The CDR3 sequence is CASSRAPASSYNEQFF. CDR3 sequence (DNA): TGTGCCAGCAGCCGGGCGCCTGCCAGCTCCTACAATGAGCAGTTCTTC.